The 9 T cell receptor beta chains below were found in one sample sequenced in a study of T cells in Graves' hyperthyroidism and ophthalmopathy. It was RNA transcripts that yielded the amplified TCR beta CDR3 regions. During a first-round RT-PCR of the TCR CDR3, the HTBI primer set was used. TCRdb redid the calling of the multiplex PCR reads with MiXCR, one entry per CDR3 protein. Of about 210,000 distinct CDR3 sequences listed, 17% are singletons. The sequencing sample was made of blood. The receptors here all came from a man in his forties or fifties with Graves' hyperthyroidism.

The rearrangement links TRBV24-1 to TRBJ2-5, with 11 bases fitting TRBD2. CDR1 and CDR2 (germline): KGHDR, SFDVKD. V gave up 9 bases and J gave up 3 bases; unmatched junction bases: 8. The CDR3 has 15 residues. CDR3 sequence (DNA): TGTGCCACCGGGGGTCTAGCGGGAGGTAAAGAGACCCAGTACTTC. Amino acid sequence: CATGGLAGGKETQYF.

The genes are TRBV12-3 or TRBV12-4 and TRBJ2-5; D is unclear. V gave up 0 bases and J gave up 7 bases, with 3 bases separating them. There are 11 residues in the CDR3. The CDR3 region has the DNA TGTGCCAGCAGTTTAGCTGTGACCCAGTACTTC. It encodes CASSLAVTQYF.

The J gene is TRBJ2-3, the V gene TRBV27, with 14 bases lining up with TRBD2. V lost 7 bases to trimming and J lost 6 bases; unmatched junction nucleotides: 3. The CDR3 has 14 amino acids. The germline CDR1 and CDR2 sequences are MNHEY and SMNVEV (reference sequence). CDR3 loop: CASTRTSGRDTQYF. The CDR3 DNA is TGTGCCAGCACCAGGACTAGCGGGAGGGATACGCAGTATTTT.

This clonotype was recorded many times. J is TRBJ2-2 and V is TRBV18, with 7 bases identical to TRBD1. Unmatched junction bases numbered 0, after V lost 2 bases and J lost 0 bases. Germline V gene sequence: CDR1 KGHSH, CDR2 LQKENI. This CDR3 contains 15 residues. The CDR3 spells CASSPDRANTGELFF. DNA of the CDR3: TGTGCCAGCTCACCAGACAGGGCGAACACCGGGGAGCTGTTTTTT.

The CDR3 reads CASSPATSGYNEQFF. The CDR3 bases are TGTGCCAGTAGTCCTGCGACTAGCGGATACAATGAGCAGTTCTTC. V is TRBV19 and J is TRBJ2-1; 9 bases line up with TRBD2. V lost 5 bases and J lost 4; bases outside the gene matches: 6. The CDR3 extends over 15 amino acids. Per the germline V gene, CDR1 is LNHDA and CDR2 is SQIVND (reference sequence).

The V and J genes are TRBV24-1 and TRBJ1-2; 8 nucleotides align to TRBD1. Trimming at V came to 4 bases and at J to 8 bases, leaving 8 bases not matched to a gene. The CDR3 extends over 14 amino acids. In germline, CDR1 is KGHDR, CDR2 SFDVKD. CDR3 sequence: CATSETGETYGYTF. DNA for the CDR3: TGTGCCACCAGTGAGACAGGGGAAACGTACGGCTACACCTTC.

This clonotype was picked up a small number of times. CDR3 region: CASSSGGSGRITDTQYF. CDR3 DNA sequence: TGTGCCAGCAGCTCAGGGGGGTCGGGACGGATCACAGATACGCAGTATTTT. This chain joins TRBV11-2 and TRBJ2-3; D perhaps matches TRBD1 (7 bases). The CDR3 totals 17 residues. Germline CDR1 reads SGHAT; CDR2 reads FQNNGV. The V gene lost 4 bases and the J gene lost 2 bases, with 19 bases spanning the gap.

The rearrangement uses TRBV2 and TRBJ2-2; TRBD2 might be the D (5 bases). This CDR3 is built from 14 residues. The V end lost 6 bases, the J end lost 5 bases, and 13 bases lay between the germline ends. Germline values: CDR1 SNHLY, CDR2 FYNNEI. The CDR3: CASSLARGTGELFF. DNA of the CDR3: TGTGCCAGCAGCCTAGCACGGGGAACCGGGGAGCTGTTTTTT.

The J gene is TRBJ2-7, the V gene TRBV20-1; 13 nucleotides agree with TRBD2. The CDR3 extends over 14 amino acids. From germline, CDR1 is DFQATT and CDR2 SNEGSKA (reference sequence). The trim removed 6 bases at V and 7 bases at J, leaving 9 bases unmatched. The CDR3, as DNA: TGCAGTGCGGATTCGGGACTAGCGGGACTTGAGCAGTACTTC. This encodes CSADSGLAGLEQYF.